This is a list of T cell receptor beta chains from one sample in a study of blood T cell repertoires in COVID-19. Profiled with immunoSEQ multiplex PCR; TCRdb holds only in-frame clones, not every one. The table records approximately 350,000 clones, around 90% of them present only once. The sequenced material came from peripheral blood. The receptor source for this set is a woman aged 25-40 years with COVID-19, enrolled during active disease. CDR3s include the opening cysteine and the closing phenylalanine or tryptophan. The D gene is left open where the match is weak.

length: 14; J: TRBJ2-5; V: TRBV5-4; D: -; DNA: TGTGCCAGCAGCTCCCGGAGGGCGGGGGAGACCCAGTACTTC; CDR3: CASSSRRAGETQYF
length: 16; J: TRBJ1-4; V: TRBV3-1/TRBV3-2; D: -; DNA: TGTGCCAGCAGCCAAGATCCCAGGGTAGTTGGAGAAAAACTGTTTTTT; CDR3: CASSQDPRVVGEKLFF
length: 17; J: TRBJ2-2; V: TRBV5-4; D: TRBD2; DNA: TGTGCCAGCAGCTTCCCGGGACTACAGGCGAACACCGGGGAGCTGTTTTTT; CDR3: CASSFPGLQANTGELFF
length: 15; J: TRBJ1-6; V: TRBV18; D: -; DNA: TGTGCCAGCTCACCGGGAGGGGCGGCTAATTCACCCCTCCACTTT; CDR3: CASSPGGAANSPLHF
length: 17; J: TRBJ1-5; V: TRBV27; D: -; DNA: TGTGCCAGCAGTTTACGGCAGGAGGAACGGACCAATCAGCCCCAGCATTTT; CDR3: CASSLRQEERTNQPQHF
length: 16; J: TRBJ2-3; V: TRBV15; D: TRBD2; DNA: TGTGCCACCAGCAGTCCTTGGGGGGGAGGCACAGATACGCAGTATTTT; CDR3: CATSSPWGGGTDTQYF
length: 13; J: TRBJ1-4; V: TRBV29-1; D: TRBD1; DNA: TGCAGCGTCGTCAGACAGGGGGCGGAAAAACTGTTTTTT; CDR3: CSVVRQGAEKLFF
length: 17; J: TRBJ2-1; V: TRBV6-2/TRBV6-3; D: TRBD2; DNA: TGTGCCAGCAGTTACGCTAGGACTAGCGGGGGGGGCGTTGAGCAGTTCTTC; CDR3: CASSYARTSGGGVEQFF
length: 17; J: TRBJ2-2; V: TRBV24-1; D: -; DNA: TGTGCCACCAGTGCCCCCCGGGATTTCCGTTCTGCCGGGGAGCTGTTTTTT; CDR3: CATSAPRDFRSAGELFF
length: 15; J: TRBJ2-7; V: TRBV4-3; D: TRBD2; DNA: TGCGCCAGCAGCCAATCTAGCGGGGGAACCTACGAGCAGTACTTC; CDR3: CASSQSSGGTYEQYF
length: 15; J: TRBJ2-7; V: TRBV19; D: TRBD1; DNA: TGTGCCAGTAGTATGACGACAGGGGTCGGCTACGAGCAGTACTTC; CDR3: CASSMTTGVGYEQYF
length: 13; J: TRBJ1-1; V: TRBV5-8; D: -; DNA: TGTGCCAGCATCATGGGGCGCGCCACTGAAGCTTTCTTT; CDR3: CASIMGRATEAFF
length: 17; J: TRBJ2-3; V: TRBV6-2/TRBV6-3; D: -; DNA: TGTGCCAGCAGTGATACTCCCCCGGGACAAAGCACAGATACGCAGTATTTT; CDR3: CASSDTPPGQSTDTQYF
length: 13; J: TRBJ1-1; V: TRBV4-3; D: TRBD1; DNA: TGCGCCAGCAGCCGGGGGGACAGGGCAAAAGCTTTCTTT; CDR3: CASSRGDRAKAFF
length: 15; J: TRBJ2-5; V: TRBV11-2; D: TRBD2; DNA: TGTGCCAGCAGCGGACGGACTAGGGAAGGGAAGACCCAGTACTTC; CDR3: CASSGRTREGKTQYF
length: 14; J: TRBJ2-3; V: TRBV27; D: TRBD2; DNA: TGTGCCAGCGCTGACGGGGGGTTGTTGGATACGCAGTATTTT; CDR3: CASADGGLLDTQYF
length: 15; J: TRBJ2-5; V: TRBV11-2; D: -; DNA: TGTGCCAGCAGCTTAGGTTCTCCAGGGGAAGAGACCCAGTACTTC; CDR3: CASSLGSPGEETQYF
length: 13; J: TRBJ2-3; V: TRBV7-2; D: -; DNA: TGTGCCAGCAGCTTCCGCGGGGTAGATACGCAGTATTTT; CDR3: CASSFRGVDTQYF
length: 13; J: TRBJ2-7; V: TRBV5-1; D: -; DNA: TGCGCCAGCAGCTTGGCGCGGGGTAGGGAGCAGTACTTC; CDR3: CASSLARGREQYF
length: 15; J: TRBJ1-1; V: TRBV5-1; D: TRBD1; DNA: TGCGCCAGCAGCTTGGGACAGGGGGAAGGCACTGAAGCTTTCTTT; CDR3: CASSLGQGEGTEAFF
length: 17; J: TRBJ2-4; V: TRBV4-3; D: TRBD2; DNA: TGCGCCAGCAGCCAAGGAGATTTTAGCGGGGGGGCCGACATTCAGTACTTC; CDR3: CASSQGDFSGGADIQYF
length: 17; J: TRBJ1-2; V: TRBV4-1; D: -; DNA: TGCGCCAGCAGCCAAGGTTCCTTCGGGGGGATCGGAGGAGGCTACACCTTC; CDR3: CASSQGSFGGIGGGYTF